This entry is about one T cell receptor (beta chain). The antigen is not known. CDR1 and CDR2 (germline): SGHRS, YFSETQ. The CDR3 runs to 14 residues. V was clipped by 5 bases and J by 4 bases; unmatched bases: 5. The data originate from a study of T cell responses to AZD1222 COVID-19 vaccine. Study-level results: Repertoires were obtained only post-peak T cell response. Per reports, nearly half of all spike-specific TCRs target regions that are unmutated in variants. AZD1222 recipients seropositive at baseline numbered only six or seven.

Sequencing used immunoSEQ multiplex PCR; TCRdb keeps in-frame clones, though not all of them. Among tens of thousands of clones listed, 80% to 90% were seen once. The chain uses TRBV5-1 and TRBJ2-2; TRBD1 matches at 7 bases. The sequencing used peripheral blood, collected 28 days after the second AZD1222 dose. This TCR came from an adult who received the AZD1222 COVID-19 vaccine. The CDR3 loop is CASRQGLSTGELFF. CDR3 nucleotide sequence: TGCGCCAGCAGACAGGGGTTAAGCACCGGGGAGCTGTTTTTT.